The 19 T cell receptor beta chains reported below all come from one sample, sequenced in a study of vaccination effects on CD4 cells after COVID-19. No antigen has been identified for these receptors. Following an approximately ten-day culture, CD4+ T cells were purified. The table came from immunoSEQ multiplex PCR; TCRdb's copy has only in-frame clones and leaves some out. The table has approximately 31,000 clones, about two thirds seen once. Sequenced material: CD4+ T cells from PBMCs cultured without peptide, taken before COVID-19 vaccination. The receptors come from a human donor who received a COVID-19 vaccine.

The rearrangement links TRBV6-6 to TRBJ2-7; 10 bases fit TRBD2. Germline V gene data show CDR1 as MNHNY and CDR2 as SVGAGI (reference sequence). V shed 8 bases, J shed 6 bases, and the junction held 10 bases outside the gene matches. The CDR3 sequence is 14 residues long. In nucleotides, the CDR3 is TGTGCCAGCTCCACCGGGACTAGCGACCCCGAGCAGTACTTC. It is translated as CASSTGTSDPEQYF.

The chain has TRBV6-5 and TRBJ2-7; possible D gene TRBD2, 5 bases. This CDR3 has 16 amino acids. Trimming removed 2 bases at V and 5 bases at J, with 19 bases between. Germline lookup yields CDR1 MNHEY and CDR2 SVGAGI. The CDR3 DNA follows: TGTGCCAGCAGTTACGCCCGGGGAAAATTTTCCAACGAGCAGTACTTC. Protein: CASSYARGKFSNEQYF.

This rearrangement joins TRBV27 to TRBJ2-7, with D possibly matching TRBD2 (5 bases). The V gene's germline CDR1 is MNHEY and CDR2 SMNVEV (reference sequence). The CDR3 spans 14 residues. V was cut by 2 bases and J by 0 bases, with 8 bases left in between. The CDR3 sequence is CASSLDYYSYEQYF. In DNA form, the CDR3 reads TGTGCCAGCAGTTTAGACTATTACTCCTACGAGCAGTACTTC.

The rearrangement uses TRBV5-6 and TRBJ1-2, with 9 bases fitting TRBD1. Looked up from germline, CDR1 is SGHDT and CDR2 is YYEEEE. Germline trimming cut 1 base from V and 7 bases from J; bases unmatched to any gene: 5. The CDR3 extends over 14 amino acids. The CDR3 DNA reads TGTGCCAGCAGCTTGCCTACAGGGGGCTTTGGCTACACCTTC. This codes for CASSLPTGGFGYTF.

The chain recombines TRBV6-5 with TRBJ1-3; TRBD1 might be the D (6 bases). Germline assignment: CDR1 MNHEY and CDR2 SVGAGI. This CDR3 contains 14 residues. Trimming cost V 4 bases and J 3 bases, with 10 bases left between them. CDR3 DNA: TGTGCCAGCAGTTGGGGGGCAATTGGAAACACCATATATTTT. Its protein product is CASSWGAIGNTIYF.

This clone was seen more than once but under ten times. The chain joins TRBV5-4 to TRBJ2-6, with D unresolved. Germline loops: CDR1 SGHNT, CDR2 YYREEE (reference sequence). This CDR3 comprises 15 residues. Trimming shortened V by 0 bases and J by 2 bases, and 6 bases separated the two germline ends. The CDR3 loop is CASSLGRAGANVLTF. The CDR3 DNA reads as TGTGCCAGCAGCTTGGGTAGGGCTGGGGCCAACGTCCTGACTTTC. Full variable domain (remainder filled in from reference TRBV5-4 and TRBJ2-6): ETGVTQSPTHLIKTRGQQVTLRCSSQSGHNTVSWYQQALGQGPQFIFQYYREEENGRGNFPPRFSGLQFPNYSSELNVNALELDDSALYLCASSLGRAGANVLTFGAGSRLTVL.

The rearrangement links TRBV19 to TRBJ2-1; 13 bases map to TRBD2. The CDR3 spans 15 residues. Germline CDR1 is LNHDA and CDR2 is SQIVND (reference sequence). The V segment lost 4 bases and the J segment 9 bases; nucleotides outside the gene matches: 6. CDR3 sequence reads: CASSTAGTSGTEQFF. DNA of the CDR3: TGTGCCAGTAGTACCGCCGGGACTAGCGGGACTGAGCAGTTCTTC.

V is TRBV10-3 and J is TRBJ1-1; D not resolved. Germline CDR1 ENHRY, CDR2 SYGVKD. The CDR3 consists of 15 residues. V lost 5 bases and J 0 bases, leaving 13 bases between the germline ends. CDR3 DNA sequence: TGTGCCATCAGTCAGACGACGGCCTTGAACACTGAAGCTTTCTTT. Protein: CAISQTTALNTEAFF.

The gene calls are TRBV27 and TRBJ2-1; 9 bases are a match to TRBD1. The CDR3 contains 15 residues. Germline CDR1 MNHEY, CDR2 SMNVEV (reference sequence). The J segment lost 3 bases and the V segment lost 4 bases, leaving 4 bases of the junction unmatched. In nucleotides, the CDR3 is TGTGCCAGCAGTTCCCGGGACAGGGTCTACAATGAGCAGTTCTTC. Translated, it gives CASSSRDRVYNEQFF.

The J gene is TRBJ1-2, the V gene TRBV27, with 9 bases lining up with TRBD1. Germline V CDR1 and CDR2: MNHEY, SMNVEV (reference sequence). The CDR3 has 14 residues. J gave up 7 bases and V 6 bases, and 9 bases lay outside the gene matches. The CDR3 is CASRENRGHAGYTF. The CDR3, as DNA: TGTGCCAGCAGGGAAAACAGGGGGCATGCTGGCTACACCTTC.

A few counts support this clone. DNA of the CDR3: TGTGCCAGTACCGGGACAGGGTGGGGAACTGAAGCTTTCTTT. This encodes CASTGTGWGTEAFF. This sequence joins TRBV19 and TRBJ1-1; 9 nucleotides line up with TRBD1. J lost 5 bases, V lost 7 bases, and 8 bases had no gene match. Germline V CDR1 and CDR2: LNHDA, SQIVND (reference sequence). This CDR3 contains 14 residues.

The chain employs TRBV27 and TRBJ2-3; D remains ambiguous. Trimming removed 6 bases at V and 4 bases at J, with 5 bases between. This CDR3 contains 11 residues. Germline V gene lookup returns CDR1 MNHEY and CDR2 SMNVEV (reference sequence). The CDR3 sequence: CASRGADTQYF. As DNA, the CDR3 is TGTGCCAGCAGAGGCGCAGATACGCAGTATTTT.

V is TRBV2 and J is TRBJ2-2; D may correspond to TRBD1 or TRBD2 (5 bases each). Germline CDR1 and CDR2: SNHLY and FYNNEI. The CDR3 runs to 15 residues. The V gene lost 6 bases and the J gene lost 0 bases, with 11 bases spanning the gap. The CDR3 region is CASRPGTANTGELFF. Here the CDR3 DNA reads TGTGCCAGCAGGCCCGGGACGGCGAACACCGGGGAGCTGTTTTTT.

In its sample, this clone was seen once. The chain recombines TRBV5-1 with TRBJ2-1; tentatively, D is TRBD2 (6 bases). The CDR3 sequence is 20 residues long. Germline CDR1 reads SGHRS; CDR2 reads YFSETQ. V lost 2 bases and J lost 0, with 24 bases in between. CDR3 in amino acids: CASSFTGLEGGLSSYNEQFF. CDR3 nucleotide sequence: TGCGCCAGCAGCTTTACAGGTCTCGAGGGAGGCTTAAGCTCCTACAATGAGCAGTTCTTC.

CDR3 coding DNA: TGTGCCAGCACTCCGATGACAGGGACTTTTGGAAACACCATATATTTT. Translated: CASTPMTGTFGNTIYF. The gene calls are TRBV2 and TRBJ1-3; 7 bases agree with TRBD1. J was trimmed by 3 bases and V by 7 bases; bases with no gene match: 12. The CDR3 runs 16 residues. CDR1 and CDR2 (germline): SNHLY, FYNNEI. Looking up the rest from reference TRBV2 and TRBJ1-3 gives the full variable domain: EPEVTQTPSHQVTQMGQEVILRCVPISNHLYFYWYRQILGQKVEFLVSFYNNEISEKSEIFDDQFSVERPDGSNFTLKIRSTKLEDSAMYFCASTPMTGTFGNTIYFGEGSWLTVV.

This clone was detected a few times. The chain recombines TRBV6-4 with TRBJ2-6, with D tentatively TRBD1 or TRBD2 (6 bases each). This CDR3 contains 16 residues. Looked up from germline, CDR1 is MRHNA and CDR2 is SNTAGT. Deletions cut 3 bases from V and 0 bases from J, with 9 bases between. As DNA, the CDR3 is TGTGCCAGCAGTGAACAGGGAGGCTCTGGGGCCAACGTCCTGACTTTC. It translates to CASSEQGGSGANVLTF.

V usage is TRBV6-6 and J usage is TRBJ1-2, with D unclear. CDR1 and CDR2 (germline): MNHNY, SVGAGI (reference sequence). The CDR3 runs to 13 residues. With 1 base removed from V and 2 bases from J, the gap between germline ends came to 5 bases. The CDR3 DNA reads TGTGCCAGCAGTTACTGGGAGAACTATGGCTACACCTTC. This translates into CASSYWENYGYTF.

The chain carries TRBV9 and TRBJ1-2; TRBD1 matches at 9 bases. V trimming: 3 bases; J trimming: 7 bases; junction bases outside the gene matches: 7. CDR1 and CDR2 from the germline V gene are SGDLS and YYNGEE. This CDR3 region has 14 residues. The CDR3 nucleotides read TGTGCCAGCAGCGCCGGACAGGGGACGGGTGGCTACACCTTC. This translates into CASSAGQGTGGYTF.

The chain joins TRBV4-1 to TRBJ1-2, with no clear D. The germline V gene has CDR1 MGHRA and CDR2 YSYEKL. There are 17 residues in the CDR3. The V end lost 1 base, the J end lost 2 bases, and 17 bases lay between the germline ends. CDR3 in amino acids: CASSQVSNVLSNYGYTF. In nucleotides, the CDR3 is TGCGCCAGCAGCCAAGTTTCGAATGTGCTGTCGAACTATGGCTACACCTTC.